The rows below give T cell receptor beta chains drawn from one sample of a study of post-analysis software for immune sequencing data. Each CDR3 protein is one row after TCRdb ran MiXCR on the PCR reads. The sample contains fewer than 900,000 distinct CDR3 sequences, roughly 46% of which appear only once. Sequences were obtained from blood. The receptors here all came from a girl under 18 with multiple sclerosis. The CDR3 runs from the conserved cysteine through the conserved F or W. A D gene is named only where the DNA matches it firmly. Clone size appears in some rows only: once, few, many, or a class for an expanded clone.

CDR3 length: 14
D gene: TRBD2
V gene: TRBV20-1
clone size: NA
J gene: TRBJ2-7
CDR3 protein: CSATPAGVSYEQYF

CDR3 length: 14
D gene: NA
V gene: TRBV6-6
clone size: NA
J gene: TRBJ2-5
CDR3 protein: CASSPGLHQETQYF

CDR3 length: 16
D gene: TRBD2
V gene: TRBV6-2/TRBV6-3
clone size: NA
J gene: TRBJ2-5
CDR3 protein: CASSYYPLAGGDEQYF

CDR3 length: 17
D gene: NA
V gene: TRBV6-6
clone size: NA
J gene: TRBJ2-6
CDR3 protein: CASSPWGSGPGANVLTF

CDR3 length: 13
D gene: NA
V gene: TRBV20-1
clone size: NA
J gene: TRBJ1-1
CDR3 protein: CSGRPGPNTEAFF

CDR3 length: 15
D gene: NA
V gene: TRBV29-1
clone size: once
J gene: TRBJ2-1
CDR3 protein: CSVGGSGQTYNEQFF

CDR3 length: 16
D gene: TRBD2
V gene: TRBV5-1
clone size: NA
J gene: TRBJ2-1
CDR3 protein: CASSHLGGRDRNEQFF

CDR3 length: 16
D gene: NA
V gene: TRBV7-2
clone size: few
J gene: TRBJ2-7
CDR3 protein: CASSLTPSQVSYEQYF

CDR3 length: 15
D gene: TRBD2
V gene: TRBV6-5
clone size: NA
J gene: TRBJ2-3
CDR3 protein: CASQWVAGGLDTQYF

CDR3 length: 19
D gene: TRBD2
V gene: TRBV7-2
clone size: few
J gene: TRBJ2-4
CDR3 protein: CASSPGASGSALPKNIQYF

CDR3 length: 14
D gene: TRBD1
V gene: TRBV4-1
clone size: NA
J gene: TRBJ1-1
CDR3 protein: CASSHADRGTEAFF

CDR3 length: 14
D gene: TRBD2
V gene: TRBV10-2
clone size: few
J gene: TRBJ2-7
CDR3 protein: CASRSSGGGYEQYF

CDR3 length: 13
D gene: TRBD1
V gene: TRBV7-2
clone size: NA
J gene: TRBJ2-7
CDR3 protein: CASSPDRGSEQYF

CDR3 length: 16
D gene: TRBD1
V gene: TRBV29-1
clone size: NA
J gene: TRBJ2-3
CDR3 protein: CSVVGQATVPTDTQYF

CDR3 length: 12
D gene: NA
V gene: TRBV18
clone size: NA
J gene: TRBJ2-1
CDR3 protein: CASSNPAWEQFF

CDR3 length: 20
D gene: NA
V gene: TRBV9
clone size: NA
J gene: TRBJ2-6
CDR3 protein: CASSGHLAANLSSGANVLTF

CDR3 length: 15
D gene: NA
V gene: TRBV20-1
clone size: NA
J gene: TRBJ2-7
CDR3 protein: CSARDWKGILYEQYF

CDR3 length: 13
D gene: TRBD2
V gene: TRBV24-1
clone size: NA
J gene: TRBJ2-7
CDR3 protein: CATRAGTSYEQYF

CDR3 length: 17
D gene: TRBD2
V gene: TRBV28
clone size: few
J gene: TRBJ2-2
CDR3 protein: CASSPGLAGRLGGELFF

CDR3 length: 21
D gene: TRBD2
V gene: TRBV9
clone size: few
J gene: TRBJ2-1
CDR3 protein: CASSVGPYSGAFRGSYNEQFF

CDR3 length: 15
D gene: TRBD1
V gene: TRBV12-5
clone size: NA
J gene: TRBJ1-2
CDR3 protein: CASGSGQGTSYGYTF

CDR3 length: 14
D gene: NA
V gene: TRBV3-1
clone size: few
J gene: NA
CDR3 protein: CASSQSSVQETQYF

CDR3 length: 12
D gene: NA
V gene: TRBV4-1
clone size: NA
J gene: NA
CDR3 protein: CASSQDPSEQYF

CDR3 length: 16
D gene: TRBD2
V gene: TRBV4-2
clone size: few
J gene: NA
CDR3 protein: CASSRTLAGGPYEQYF

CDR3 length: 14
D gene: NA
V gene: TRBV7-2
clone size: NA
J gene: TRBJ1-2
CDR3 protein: CASSLGGIYYGYTF

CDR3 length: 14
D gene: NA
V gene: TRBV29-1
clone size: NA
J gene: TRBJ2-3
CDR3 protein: CSVEAPGGLHTQYF

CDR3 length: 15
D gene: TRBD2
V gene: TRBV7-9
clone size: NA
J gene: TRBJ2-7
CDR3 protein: CASSATTSGGYEQYF

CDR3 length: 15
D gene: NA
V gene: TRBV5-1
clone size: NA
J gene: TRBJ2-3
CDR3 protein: CASSFGLRSTDTQYF

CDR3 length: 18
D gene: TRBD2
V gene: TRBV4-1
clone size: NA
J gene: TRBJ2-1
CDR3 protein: CASSQDSGAASSYNEQFF

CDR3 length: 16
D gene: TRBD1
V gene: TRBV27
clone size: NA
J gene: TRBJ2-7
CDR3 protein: CASRHTTTGGPYEQYF

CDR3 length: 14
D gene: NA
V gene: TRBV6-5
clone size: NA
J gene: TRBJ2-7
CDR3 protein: CASRRGPSSYEQYF

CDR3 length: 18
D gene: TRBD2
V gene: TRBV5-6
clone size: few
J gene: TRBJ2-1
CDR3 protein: CASSSRTSGRPSYNEQFF

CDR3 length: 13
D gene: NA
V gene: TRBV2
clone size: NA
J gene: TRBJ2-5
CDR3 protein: CASRWWREETQYF

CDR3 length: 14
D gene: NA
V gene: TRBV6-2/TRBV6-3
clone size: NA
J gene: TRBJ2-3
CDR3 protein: CANSYSISTDTQYF

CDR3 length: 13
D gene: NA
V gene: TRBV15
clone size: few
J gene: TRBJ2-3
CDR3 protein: CATSRGGSDTQYF

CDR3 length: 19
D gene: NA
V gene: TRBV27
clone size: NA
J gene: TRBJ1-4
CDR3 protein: CARILVTGRGKDRREKLFF

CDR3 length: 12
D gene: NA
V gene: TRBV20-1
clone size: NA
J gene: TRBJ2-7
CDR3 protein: CSATGTDYEQYF

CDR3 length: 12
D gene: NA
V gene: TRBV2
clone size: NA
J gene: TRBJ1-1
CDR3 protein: CASSEVQPKAFF

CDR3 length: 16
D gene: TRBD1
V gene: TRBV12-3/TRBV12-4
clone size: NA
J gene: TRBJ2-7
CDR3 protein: CASSPVKRTGSDEQYF

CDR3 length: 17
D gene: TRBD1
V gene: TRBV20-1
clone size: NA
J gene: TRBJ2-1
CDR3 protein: CSASGTGKGNSYNEQFF

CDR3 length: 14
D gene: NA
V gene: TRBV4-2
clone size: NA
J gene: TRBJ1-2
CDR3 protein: CASSPDSGDYGYTF

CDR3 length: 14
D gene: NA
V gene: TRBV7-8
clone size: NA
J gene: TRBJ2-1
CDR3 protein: CAGSLGAKNNEQFF

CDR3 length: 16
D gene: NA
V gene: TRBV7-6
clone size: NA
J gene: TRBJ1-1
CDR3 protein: CASSLVPTSMNTEAFF

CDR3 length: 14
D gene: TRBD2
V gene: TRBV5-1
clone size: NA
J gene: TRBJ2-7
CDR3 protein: CASSSSGGEDEQYF

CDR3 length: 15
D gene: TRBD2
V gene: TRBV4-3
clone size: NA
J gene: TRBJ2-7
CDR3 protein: CASSQEREPPYEQYF

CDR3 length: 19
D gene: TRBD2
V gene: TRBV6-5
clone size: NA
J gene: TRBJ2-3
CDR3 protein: CASSYSRVRGRASTDTQYF

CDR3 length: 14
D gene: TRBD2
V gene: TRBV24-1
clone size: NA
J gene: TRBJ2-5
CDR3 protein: CATSAYGAGAVQYF

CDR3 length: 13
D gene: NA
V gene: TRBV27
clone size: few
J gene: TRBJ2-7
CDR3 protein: CASSQYQGFEQYF

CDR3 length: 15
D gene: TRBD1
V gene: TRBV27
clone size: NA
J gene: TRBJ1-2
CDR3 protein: CASSRQGITDYGYTF

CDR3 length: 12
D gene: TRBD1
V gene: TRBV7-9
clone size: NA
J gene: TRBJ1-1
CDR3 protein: CASSFGQGEAFF

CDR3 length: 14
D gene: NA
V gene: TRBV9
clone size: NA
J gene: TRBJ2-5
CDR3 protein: CASSVSTERETQYF

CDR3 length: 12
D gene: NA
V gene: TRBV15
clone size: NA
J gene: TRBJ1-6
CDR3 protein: CATTGGISPLHF

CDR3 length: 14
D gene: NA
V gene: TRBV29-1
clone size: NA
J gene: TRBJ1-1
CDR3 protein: CSVGRVSQITEAFF

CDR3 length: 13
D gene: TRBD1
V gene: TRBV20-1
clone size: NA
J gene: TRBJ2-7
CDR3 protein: CSASSRQGYEQYF

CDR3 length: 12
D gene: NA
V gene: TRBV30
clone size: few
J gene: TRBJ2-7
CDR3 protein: CAWSSGMYEQYF

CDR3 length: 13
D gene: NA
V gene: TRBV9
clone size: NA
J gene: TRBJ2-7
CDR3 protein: CASSADANYEQYF

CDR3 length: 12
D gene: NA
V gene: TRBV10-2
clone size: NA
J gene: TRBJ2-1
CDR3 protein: CASSESRNEQFF